These 25 T cell receptor beta chains originate from one sample sequenced in a study of shared clonotypes between healthy human individuals. Sequencing used immunoSEQ multiplex PCR; TCRdb keeps in-frame clones, though not all of them. This table holds approximately 2.3 million clones, 93% found once. Sequenced: naive CD4+ T cells from PBMCs. As for subset: CD45RA+ positively selected. The origin of the receptors is a man between 18 and 35 years old in good health. Some clones in this sample may be carry-over from other donors' samples.

V is TRBV7-9 and J is TRBJ1-2, with TRBD1 as a possible D gene (5 bases). The germline V gene has CDR1 SEHNR and CDR2 FQNEAQ (reference sequence). V was shortened by 2 bases and J by 10 bases, with 17 bases between the two germline ends. This CDR3 comprises 14 residues. As DNA, the CDR3 is TGTGCCAGCAGCTTAAAGTCTCTTCAAGGGGACTACACCTTC. Encoded protein: CASSLKSLQGDYTF.

The rearrangement links TRBV5-4 to TRBJ2-4; D call uncertain. Germline V gene lookup returns CDR1 SGHNT and CDR2 YYREEE (reference sequence). This CDR3 region has 15 residues. V was trimmed by 4 bases and J by 0 bases, leaving 11 bases between them. CDR3 sequence: CASSNDAVAKNIQYF. CDR3 nucleotides: TGTGCCAGCAGCAACGATGCAGTAGCCAAAAACATTCAGTACTTC.

The V call is TRBV7-2, the J call TRBJ2-7; unclear D gene. V dropped 5 bases and J dropped 7 bases, with 9 bases sitting between them. Germline CDR1 is SGHTA and CDR2 is FQGNSA. CDR3 length: 11 amino acids. CDR3 nucleotide sequence: TGTGCCAGCAGCCACCCCGGGGAGCAGTACTTC. Its translation: CASSHPGEQYF.

The chain employs TRBV28 and TRBJ2-1, with D possibly called TRBD1 or TRBD2 (5 bases each). Germline CDR1 and CDR2: MDHEN and SYDVKM. The CDR3 runs 17 residues. Between the trimmed V and J ends, which lost 5 bases and 0 bases, there was a span of 17 bases. The CDR3 region has the DNA TGTGCCAGCAGTACTTTCGGGACCCGACACTCCTACAATGAGCAGTTCTTC. Protein: CASSTFGTRHSYNEQFF.

CDR3 residues: CASRRAGGGHNEQFF. For the CDR3, the DNA is TGTGCCAGCAGACGAGCGGGAGGGGGACACAATGAGCAGTTCTTC. The genes are TRBV28 and TRBJ2-1; 10 positions match TRBD2. The CDR3 consists of 15 residues. CDR1 is MDHEN and CDR2 is SYDVKM in the germline V gene. V shed 6 bases and J 5 bases; nucleotides not matched to a gene: 7.

The rearrangement uses TRBV15 and TRBJ1-1; D unclear. The V end was cut by 0 bases, the J end by 2 bases, with 13 bases between. CDR1 and CDR2 (germline): LNHNV, YYDKDF (reference sequence). The CDR3 totals 16 residues. The CDR3: CATSRDWEAPNTEAFF. The CDR3 DNA reads as TGTGCCACCAGCAGAGATTGGGAGGCGCCAAACACTGAAGCTTTCTTT.

V is TRBV25-1 and J is TRBJ1-5; 10 bases line up with TRBD1. J was trimmed by 3 bases and V by 4 bases; bases with no gene match: 3. CDR3 size: 15 residues. Germline CDR1 MGHDK, CDR2 SYGVNS. CDR3 loop: CASSAGTGDNQPQHF. The CDR3 DNA follows: TGTGCCAGCAGTGCGGGGACAGGGGACAATCAGCCCCAGCATTTT. Using reference TRBV25-1 and TRBJ1-5 for the parts outside the CDR3, the full variable domain is EADIYQTPRYLVIGTGKKITLECSQTMGHDKMYWYQQDPGMELHLIHYSYGVNSTEKGDLSSESTVSRIRTEHFPLTLESARPSHTSQYLCASSAGTGDNQPQHFGDGTRLSIL.

The rearrangement uses TRBV6-5 and TRBJ2-5; perhaps TRBD2 as D (5 bases). The V and J ends lost 0 bases and 3 bases respectively, with 11 bases between them. The germline V gene has CDR1 MNHEY and CDR2 SVGAGI. The CDR3 runs to 15 residues. The CDR3 coding sequence is TGTGCCAGCAGTTACTCCGGGTGGGGAGAAGAGACCCAGTACTTC. Amino acid sequence: CASSYSGWGEETQYF.

V is TRBV7-9 and J is TRBJ2-7; D is perhaps TRBD2 (6 bases). The germline V and J ends were trimmed by 5 bases and 3 bases, with 17 bases remaining between them. Germline loops: CDR1 SEHNR, CDR2 FQNEAQ (reference sequence). CDR3 size: 15 residues. CDR3 protein: CASSPRTGRIYEQYF. Written as DNA, the CDR3 is TGTGCCAGCAGCCCGCGGACGGGGAGGATCTACGAGCAGTACTTC.

Comments on this clone: This sample also contains other DNA sequences that code for the same CDR3. The chain combines TRBV7-2 with TRBJ2-1, with TRBD2 matching 7 bases. The CDR3 is 14 residues long. V trimming: 2 bases; J trimming: 4 bases; junction bases outside the gene matches: 2. Germline CDR1 SGHTA, CDR2 FQGNSA. The CDR3: CASSLRGRYNEQFF. CDR3 nucleotide sequence: TGTGCCAGCAGCTTACGCGGGAGATACAATGAGCAGTTCTTC.

Comment on this clone: This CDR3 is also generated by other DNA sequences in the sample. The chain carries TRBV30 and TRBJ2-5, with 9 bases aligning to TRBD1. The CDR3 sequence is 13 residues long. J gave up 0 bases and V 5 bases, and 1 base lay outside the gene matches. Germline CDR1 and CDR2: GTSNPN and SVGIG (reference sequence). Here the CDR3 DNA reads TGTGCCTGGGGGACAGGGAACCAAGAGACCCAGTACTTC. Its protein is CAWGTGNQETQYF.

V is TRBV5-1 and J is TRBJ1-4, with 7 bases fitting TRBD1. V dropped 4 bases and J dropped 8; count of bases not matched to a gene: 11. The germline V gene encodes CDR1 SGHRS and CDR2 YFSETQ. The CDR3 length is 15 residues. The CDR3 DNA follows: TGCGCCAGCAGCGAAGGGGGCAGGGCGGCGGAAAAACTGTTTTTT. The encoded protein is CASSEGGRAAEKLFF.

The J gene is TRBJ1-2, the V gene TRBV5-1; the D gene is possibly TRBD1 (6 bases). Looked up from germline, CDR1 is SGHRS and CDR2 is YFSETQ. The CDR3 spans 17 residues. V lost 0 bases, J lost 5 bases, and 20 bases lay in between. The chain's CDR3 is CASSLGGGASLLYGYTF. CDR3 bases: TGCGCCAGCAGCTTGGGTGGGGGCGCGTCCCTTTTATATGGCTACACCTTC.

This clone was seen only once. In the same sample, other DNA sequences code for this CDR3. This rearrangement joins TRBV7-9 to TRBJ2-5, with D possibly TRBD2 on 6 matching bases. With 1 base removed from V and 4 bases from J, the gap between germline ends came to 7 bases. From germline, CDR1 is SEHNR and CDR2 FQNEAQ (reference sequence). The CDR3 spans 13 residues. The CDR3 nucleotides are TGTGCCAGCAGCTTAGTCGGGGGAGAGACCCAGTACTTC. Protein product: CASSLVGGETQYF.

The chain joins TRBV5-1 to TRBJ1-2; no clear D gene. The V and J ends lost 0 bases and 0 bases respectively, with 6 bases between them. The CDR3 covers 14 residues. The germline V gene has CDR1 SGHRS and CDR2 YFSETQ. CDR3 sequence: CASSLAVANYGYTF. In DNA, the CDR3 is TGCGCCAGCAGCTTGGCCGTAGCTAACTATGGCTACACCTTC.

The chain uses TRBV4-1 and TRBJ1-5, with no clear D. The CDR3 length is 16 residues. Per the germline V gene, CDR1 is MGHRA and CDR2 is YSYEKL. Trimming took off 4 bases at V and 7 bases at J, with 20 bases between the two ends. CDR3 bases: TGCGCCAGCAGCCCCGATCCCTACAGTTCTAGACAGCCCCAGCATTTT. This translates into CASSPDPYSSRQPQHF.

This chain connects TRBV5-4 to TRBJ2-3, with 7 bases fitting TRBD2. Germline CDR1 is SGHNT and CDR2 is YYREEE (reference sequence). This CDR3 has 14 residues. V was pared by 3 bases and J by 5 bases, with 6 bases of the junction left unmatched. The CDR3 region is CASSSAIAGDTQYF. The CDR3 coding sequence is TGTGCCAGCAGCTCGGCCATAGCGGGAGATACGCAGTATTTT.

The V call is TRBV7-2, the J call TRBJ2-2; possible D gene TRBD2, 5 bases. The CDR3 is made up of 14 amino acids. V gave up 1 base and J gave up 6 bases, with 9 bases separating them. CDR1 SGHTA and CDR2 FQGNSA come from the germline V gene. The CDR3 loop is CASSLDRSAGELFF. CDR3 nucleotide sequence: TGTGCCAGCAGCTTAGATCGTAGCGCCGGGGAGCTGTTTTTT.

Remarks on this clone: Additional DNA sequences in this sample encode the identical CDR3. The rearrangement uses TRBV5-4 and TRBJ1-1; D gene uncertain. V lost 0 bases to trimming and J lost 1 base, with 4 bases between them. Germline assignment: CDR1 SGHNT and CDR2 YYREEE (reference sequence). There are 13 residues in the CDR3. The CDR3 protein is CASSLARNTEAFF. The CDR3 nucleotides are TGTGCCAGCAGCTTGGCCAGGAACACTGAAGCTTTCTTT.

Worth noting for this clone: This specimen includes other DNA sequences encoding the same CDR3. The rearrangement links TRBV5-1 to TRBJ1-1, with D hard to call. The CDR3 runs to 13 residues. Looked up from germline, CDR1 is SGHRS and CDR2 is YFSETQ. V gave up 4 bases and J gave up 2 bases, with 9 bases separating them. The CDR3 DNA reads TGCGCCAGCAGCCACGGGCGTAACACTGAAGCTTTCTTT. It codes for CASSHGRNTEAFF.

Here the CDR3 DNA reads TGTGCCAGCAGTTCACAGGGGGCTTACTATGGCTACACCTTC. It translates to CASSSQGAYYGYTF. This chain uses TRBV2 with TRBJ1-2; 9 bases map to TRBD1. CDR3 length: 14 residues. The trim removed 5 bases at V and 3 bases at J, leaving 4 bases unmatched. Germline CDR1 SNHLY, CDR2 FYNNEI.

The CDR3 DNA sequence: TGTGCCAGCAGTCCTGGGCCAGAAACCTCCTACGAGCAGTACTTC. Translation: CASSPGPETSYEQYF. This chain joins TRBV6-1 and TRBJ2-7; D ambiguous. Germline V lookup: CDR1 MNHNS, CDR2 SASEGT. CDR3 length equals 15 residues. Trimming left V 5 bases short and J 0 bases short, with 14 bases between.

The V gene is TRBV7-6, the J gene TRBJ2-1; TRBD2 matches 11 bases. Looked up from germline, CDR1 is SGHVS and CDR2 is FNYEAQ. CDR3 size: 16 residues. V shed 0 bases, J shed 4 bases, and the junction held 2 bases outside the gene matches. CDR3 DNA: TGTGCCAGCAGCTTAGCGGGACTAGCGGTGTACAATGAGCAGTTCTTC. Its translation is CASSLAGLAVYNEQFF.

The chain uses TRBV6-1 and TRBJ2-5, with 9 bases aligning to TRBD1. CDR1 and CDR2 from the germline V gene are MNHNS and SASEGT. This CDR3 contains 15 residues. Losses at the gene ends were 5 bases for V and 1 base for J; bases not matched to a gene: 5. The CDR3 loop is CASSFQGQGQETQYF. The CDR3 bases are TGTGCCAGCAGTTTTCAGGGACAGGGCCAAGAGACCCAGTACTTC.

The chain carries TRBV7-9 and TRBJ2-3; 10 nucleotides match TRBD2. This CDR3 comprises 16 residues. Trimming took 5 bases from V and 6 from J; bases not matched to a gene: 11. Germline assignment: CDR1 SEHNR and CDR2 FQNEAQ (reference sequence). The CDR3 nucleotides are TGTGCCAGCAGCCTGGACGGACTAGCGGTTCAGGATACGCAGTATTTT. Amino acids: CASSLDGLAVQDTQYF.